The source of this T cell receptor (beta chain) is a study of T cells in Graves' hyperthyroidism and ophthalmopathy. RNA transcripts served as the template for amplifying TCR beta CDR3 regions. The HTBI primer set was used in a first-round RT-PCR of the TCR CDR3. TCRdb re-derived calls from the multiplex PCR reads in MiXCR, one entry per CDR3 protein. The sample shows about 420,000 distinct CDR3 sequences, approximately 14% of them seen only once. Germline CDR1 DFQATT, CDR2 SNEGSKA (reference sequence). Between the trimmed V and J ends, which lost 0 bases and 4 bases, there was a span of 18 bases. The CDR3 is made up of 17 amino acids.

The TCR sequence derives from a woman in her late teens or twenties with Graves' hyperthyroidism. J is TRBJ2-2 and V is TRBV20-1, with a possible D match to TRBD2 (5 bases). Sequenced input: blood. CDR3 coding DNA: TGCAGTGCTAGAGATTTCTCTAACGATGGGAGCACCGGGGAGCTGTTTTTT. The encoded protein is CSARDFSNDGSTGELFF.